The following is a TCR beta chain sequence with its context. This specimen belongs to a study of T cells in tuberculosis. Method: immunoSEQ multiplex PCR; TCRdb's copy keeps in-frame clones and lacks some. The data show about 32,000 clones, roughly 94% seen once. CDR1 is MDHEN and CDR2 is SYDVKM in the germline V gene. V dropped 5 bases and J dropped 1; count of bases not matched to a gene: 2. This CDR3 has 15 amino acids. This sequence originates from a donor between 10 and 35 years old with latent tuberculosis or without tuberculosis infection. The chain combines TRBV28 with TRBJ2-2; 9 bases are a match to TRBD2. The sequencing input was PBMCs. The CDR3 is CASSRTSENTGELFF. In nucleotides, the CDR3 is TGTGCCAGCAGTCGGACTAGCGAGAACACCGGGGAGCTGTTTTTT.